Following are 18 T cell receptor beta chains from one sample sequenced in a study of cytomegalovirus exposure and HLA in healthy donors. Libraries were prepared by immunoSEQ multiplex PCR; TCRdb keeps only in-frame clonotypes and omits some of them. The repertoire holds 150,000 to 200,000 clones, around four fifths seen once, with 2% to 2.5% in the top ten. Sequenced: PBMCs. These receptors were collected from a man between 25 and 39 years old in good health and CMV-seropositive.

The genes are TRBV15 and TRBJ2-5; 7 bases align to TRBD1. The length of the CDR3 is 14 residues. J gave up 5 bases and V 0 bases, and 3 bases lay outside the gene matches. From germline, CDR1 is LNHNV and CDR2 YYDKDF (reference sequence). The DNA for the CDR3 is TGTGCCACCAGCAGAGAGGACAGGAGGGAGACCCAGTACTTC. Translation gives CATSREDRRETQYF.

This clone was picked up a small number of times. The chain recombines TRBV6-6 with TRBJ1-1, with 7 bases fitting TRBD1. The CDR3 has 14 amino acids. V lost 5 bases, J lost 0 bases, and 3 bases stayed unmatched. Germline CDR1 and CDR2: MNHNY and SVGAGI (reference sequence). The chain's CDR3 is CASSHGTVNTEAFF. The CDR3 nucleotides are TGTGCCAGCAGTCACGGGACAGTGAACACTGAAGCTTTCTTT.

A single count supports this clone. V and J are TRBV21-1 and TRBJ2-5; the table gives TRBD2 as D, unverified against the DNA. TRBV21-1 is given as a pseudogene. The CDR3 is made up of 11 amino acids. The CDR3 DNA reads TGTGCCAGCAGTCCGGCGGGATCCCAGTACTTC. Protein: CASSPAGSQYF.

V and J are TRBV5-4 and TRBJ2-1; D gene ambiguous. The CDR3 is made up of 15 amino acids. Germline V gives CDR1 SGHNT, CDR2 YYREEE (reference sequence). The V gene lost 0 bases and the J gene lost 0 bases, with 7 bases spanning the gap. This CDR3 reads CASSLDWSSYNEQFF. Here the CDR3 DNA reads TGTGCCAGCAGCTTGGATTGGAGCTCCTACAATGAGCAGTTCTTC.

The chain employs TRBV19 and TRBJ1-2; D uncertain. CDR1 LNHDA and CDR2 SQIVND come from the germline V gene (reference sequence). Trimming shortened V by 3 bases and J by 2 bases, and 7 bases separated the two germline ends. The CDR3 totals 13 residues. The CDR3 loop reads CASSIRFNYGYTF. In nucleotides, the CDR3 is TGTGCCAGTAGTATCAGGTTCAACTATGGCTACACCTTC.

This clone showed up many times. The chain couples TRBV5-1 to TRBJ2-7; D is unclear. This CDR3 has 12 residues. Germline CDR1 is SGHRS and CDR2 is YFSETQ. With 5 bases removed from V and 0 bases from J, the gap between germline ends came to 6 bases. The CDR3 loop reads CASSLRSYEQYF. DNA for the CDR3: TGCGCCAGCAGTCTTCGCTCCTACGAGCAGTACTTC.

V and J are TRBV4-1 and TRBJ2-1; 12 bases are shared with TRBD1. CDR3 length: 17 residues. V was clipped by 0 bases and J by 8 bases; unmatched bases: 8. Germline assignment: CDR1 MGHRA and CDR2 YSYEKL. The CDR3 protein is CASSQDQGQGARDEQFF. CDR3 coding DNA: TGCGCCAGCAGCCAAGATCAGGGACAGGGGGCGCGGGATGAGCAGTTCTTC.

The chain is built from TRBV1 and TRBJ1-1; TRBD1, the table's D call, lacks a check against the DNA. TRBV1 is a pseudogene segment. The CDR3 has 16 residues. DNA for the CDR3: TGCACCAGCAGCCAAGATTTCTTGCAGGGCAGCACTGAAGCTTTCTTT. The encoded protein is CTSSQDFLQGSTEAFF.

V and J are TRBV5-5 and TRBJ1-2; D is unresolved. The V and J ends lost 4 bases and 4 bases respectively, with 11 bases between them. Germline V gives CDR1 SGHKS, CDR2 YYEKEE (reference sequence). The CDR3 consists of 13 residues. The DNA of the CDR3 is TGTGCCAGCAGCGGCGGGAGTGGCTATGGCTACACCTTC. Residues: CASSGGSGYGYTF.

The chain links TRBV29-1 to TRBJ2-3, with TRBD2 as a possible D gene (5 bases). CDR1 SQVTM and CDR2 ANQGSEA come from the germline V gene. The CDR3 spans 16 residues. V lost 7 bases and J lost 4, with 24 bases in between. The CDR3 sequence is CSAVKLDFGRADTQYF. The CDR3 DNA reads TGCAGCGCCGTAAAACTAGATTTCGGGCGGGCAGATACGCAGTATTTT.

V gene TRBV5-4 combines with J gene TRBJ1-6; the D gene is possibly TRBD1 (6 bases). CDR1 SGHNT and CDR2 YYREEE come from the germline V gene (reference sequence). The CDR3 spans 13 residues. V lost 4 bases and J lost 10, with 12 bases in between. The CDR3, as DNA: TGTGCCAGCAGCCCGCGGACAGAATCACCCCTCCACTTT. The encoded protein is CASSPRTESPLHF. Drawing the rest from reference TRBV5-4 and TRBJ1-6, the complete variable domain is ETGVTQSPTHLIKTRGQQVTLRCSSQSGHNTVSWYQQALGQGPQFIFQYYREEENGRGNFPPRFSGLQFPNYSSELNVNALELDDSALYLCASSPRTESPLHFGNGTRLTVT.

The chain carries TRBV4-3 and TRBJ2-1; 9 nucleotides align to TRBD2. With 5 bases clipped from V and 7 bases from J, the junction kept 3 bases outside the gene matches. The CDR3 has 13 amino acids. Germline-derived CDR1 and CDR2 are LGHNA and YSLEER. The CDR3 coding sequence is TGCGCCAGCAGCGGGACTAGCAAAAATGAGCAGTTCTTC. The encoded protein is CASSGTSKNEQFF.

The chain has TRBV7-2 and TRBJ2-1; 9 bases agree with TRBD2. Trimming took 4 bases from V and 6 from J; bases not matched to a gene: 10. The CDR3 covers 16 residues. Germline assignment: CDR1 SGHTA and CDR2 FQGNSA. As DNA, the CDR3 is TGTGCCAGCAGCTCCGCTGGCGGGGGGGCAGTCAATGAGCAGTTCTTC. Translation: CASSSAGGGAVNEQFF.

The V gene is TRBV11-3, the J gene TRBJ2-7; maybe TRBD2 (6 bases). The germline V gene encodes CDR1 SGHNT and CDR2 YENEEA. V shed 3 bases and J shed 5 bases, with 11 bases lying between them. CDR3 size: 13 residues. The CDR3: CASSLRDPDEQYF. The CDR3 DNA reads TGTGCCAGCAGCTTGCGGGACCCTGACGAGCAGTACTTC.

The CDR3 sequence is CASSGTGTANTGELFF. As DNA, the CDR3 is TGTGCCAGCAGCGGGACCGGGACAGCAAACACCGGGGAGCTGTTTTTT. The genes are TRBV9 and TRBJ2-2, with 7 nucleotides matching TRBD1. Germline V gene lookup returns CDR1 SGDLS and CDR2 YYNGEE. The ends lost 3 bases at V and 2 bases at J; junction bases unmatched: 7. The CDR3 extends over 16 amino acids. Using reference TRBV9 and TRBJ2-2 for the parts outside the CDR3, the full variable domain is DSGVTQTPKHLITATGQRVTLRCSPRSGDLSVYWYQQSLDQGLQFLIQYYNGEERAKGNILERFSAQQFPDLHSELNLSSLELGDSALYFCASSGTGTANTGELFFGEGSRLTVL.

The sample holds a few counts of this clone. The chain links TRBV4-3 to TRBJ2-7, with D possibly TRBD2 on 7 matching bases. Trimming cost V 2 bases and J 4 bases, with 21 bases left between them. There are 17 residues in the CDR3. The germline gives CDR1 LGHNA, CDR2 YSLEER. The CDR3 sequence is CASSQSSPLGGPYEQYF. In DNA, the CDR3 is TGCGCCAGCAGCCAAAGTAGCCCATTGGGGGGGCCGTACGAGCAGTACTTC.

The V and J genes are TRBV5-6 and TRBJ2-2, with D unresolved. Trimming shortened V by 0 bases and J by 5 bases, and 11 bases separated the two germline ends. CDR3 length: 15 residues. Germline CDR1 reads SGHDT; CDR2 reads YYEEEE. The CDR3 is CASSLVTPLTGELFF. Written as DNA, the CDR3 is TGTGCCAGCAGCTTGGTGACACCGCTGACCGGGGAGCTGTTTTTT.

The rearrangement uses TRBV29-1 and TRBJ2-5, with D perhaps TRBD1 (7 bases). The CDR3 consists of 14 residues. Per germline, CDR1 SQVTM and CDR2 ANQGSEA. V was pared by 4 bases and J by 5 bases, with 17 bases between. The CDR3 region has the DNA TGCAGCGTTGGGGGGGCAGGGGGTGTTGAGACCCAGTACTTC. Translating it yields CSVGGAGGVETQYF.